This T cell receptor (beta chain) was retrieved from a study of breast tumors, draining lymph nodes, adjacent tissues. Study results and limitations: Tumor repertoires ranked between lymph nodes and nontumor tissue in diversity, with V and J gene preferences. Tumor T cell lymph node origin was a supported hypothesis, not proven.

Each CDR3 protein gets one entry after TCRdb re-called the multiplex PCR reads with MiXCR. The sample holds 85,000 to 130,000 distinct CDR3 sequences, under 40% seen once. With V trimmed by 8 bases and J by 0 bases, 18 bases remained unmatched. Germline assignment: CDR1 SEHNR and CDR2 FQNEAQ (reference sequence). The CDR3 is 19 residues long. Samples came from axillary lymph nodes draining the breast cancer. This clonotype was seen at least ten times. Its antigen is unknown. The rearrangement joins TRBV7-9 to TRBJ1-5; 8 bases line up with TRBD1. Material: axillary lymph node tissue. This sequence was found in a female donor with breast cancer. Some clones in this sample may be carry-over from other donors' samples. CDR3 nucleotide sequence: TGTGCCAGCGCACTGACCACGGGGACAGGTCTCAATAGCAATCAGCCCCAGCATTTT. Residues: CASALTTGTGLNSNQPQHF.